This T cell receptor beta chain came from a study of T cell responses to AZD1222 COVID-19 vaccine (dated by TCRdb to 2020 to 2022). Notes on the research overall: A total of 230 to 250 trial participants underwent TCR sequencing, of whom 200 to 220 received two doses of AZD1222 and some 25 received two doses of the MenACWY control vaccine. Trial participants were enrolled by age into 18-55, 56-69 and 70-plus year subgroups, with around 150, 28 and 57 TCR-sequenced participants respectively. Overall results and qualifications from the work: After two AZD1222 doses, spike-specific TCR breadth and depth were significantly higher than at day 0 and than in MenACWY recipients. The 56-69-year group was small, and its depth increase did not reach significance, likely because of low power. Most participants were white British and females outnumbered males, and the authors suggested that clonal diversity may have been underestimated. CD4 TCRs associated with the vaccine covered the entire spike protein, and the dominant responses were in regions 160-218 and 743-854. Reportedly, almost half of the unique spike-specific TCRs recognized epitopes lying outside the regions that are mutated in the B.1.351 and B.1.1.7 variants. Because no day 14 peak-response samples were available, repertoires were characterized only after the peak T cell response. Conclusions about previously exposed vaccinees are limited because only six or seven AZD1222 recipients were SARS-CoV-2 seropositive at baseline.

With respect to this clone: What this receptor recognizes is not known. Per-base quality was not reported, and no clone a single base away is much larger than it.

The CDR3 regions of human TCRbeta chains were analyzed by immunosequencing. On the authors' methods: Repertoire TCRs were checked for matches against a reference library of SARS-CoV-2-specific TCRs that had been generated using the MIRA antigen-specificity platform. Breadth was defined as the fraction of unique TCRs that were SARS-CoV-2-associated. Depth was defined as the fraction of total T cells that were SARS-CoV-2-associated. Each spike-specific TCR was assigned to its reactive spike region and to a CD4 or CD8 class using the MIRA data. Log10-transformed breadth and depth values were compared by one-way ANOVA with Sidak's multiple comparisons tests. The table was pulled from immuneACCESS by TCRdb, which kept in-frame rearrangements only. Such tables lose some clones; where checked, under half of the loss comes from unresolved V genes, and the rest has no known cause. V, J and clone size reflect that table, while D and trimming were determined from the DNA. In all, the sample holds more than 150,000 clones, and 94% of those were seen once. The ten largest make up around 1.6% of the sample.

CDR1 and CDR2 (MDHEN, SYDVKM) derive from the germline V gene. Trimming removed 6 bases from V and 3 bases from J; the gene matches leave 5 bases unexplained. From the cysteine through the phenylalanine, the CDR3 covers 14 amino acids. Just the 42-base CDR3 DNA is kept, in frame starting at base 1. The meaning of the sample's time point label: about 28 days (+/-7) after the second vaccine dose. AZD1222 recipients with second doses at about 4 weeks or about 12 weeks were pooled, because spike-specific TCR depth and breadth did not differ between schedules. The vaccinee samples were drawn from two UK trials, COV001 and COV002, one of which was a single-blind randomized controlled phase 2/3 trial testing AZD1222 (ChAdOx1 nCoV-19) in healthy adults. For TCRbeta chain sequencing, PBMC samples from trial participants were taken at day 0 and at day 28 after the second dose.

The V gene is TRBV28 and the J gene is TRBJ1-1, with TRBD1 identical over 9 junction bases. This sequence was found in an adult who received the AZD1222 COVID-19 vaccine. The sequencing used peripheral blood, collected 28 days after the second AZD1222 dose. The bases read TGTGCCAGCAGCTTCGACAGGGGGTACACTGAAGCTTTCTTT. Its protein is CASSFDRGYTEAFF.